The rows below give T cell receptor beta chains drawn from one sample of a study of control samples from healthy donors and cancer patients. Sequenced by immunoSEQ multiplex PCR; TCRdb stores in-frame clones only, minus some. The sample contains about 130,000 clones, roughly 90% of which appear only once. What was sequenced was blood. The receptors derive from a woman aged 45-59 years in good health. Each CDR3 is given with its conserved first and last residue. Fields, in order: CDR3 DNA, CDR3 protein, CDR3 length, J gene, D gene, V gene, clone size. The D gene is left open where the match is weak. Size is stated for part of the rows, as once, few or many counts, or as a class when the clone is expanded.

DNA: TGTGCCAGCAACTTAGCGGGGGGCCAAGAGACCCAGTACTTC
CDR3: CASNLAGGQETQYF
length: 14
J: TRBJ2-5
D: TRBD2
V: TRBV7-2
size: .

DNA: TGTGCCATCAGTGACCCACTAGCGAGGAGCTCCTACAATGAGCAGTTCTTC
CDR3: CAISDPLARSSYNEQFF
length: 17
J: TRBJ2-1
D: TRBD2
V: TRBV10-3
size: .

DNA: TGTGCCAGCGGTCCCCTCGAGGGGCCCCAGCATTTT
CDR3: CASGPLEGPQHF
length: 12
J: TRBJ1-5
D: .
V: TRBV6-5
size: .

DNA: TGCGCCAGCAGCTCCGGGACAGCGAGAGAGCAGTACTTC
CDR3: CASSSGTAREQYF
length: 13
J: TRBJ2-7
D: TRBD1
V: TRBV5-1
size: .

DNA: TGTGCCAGCACCTTATACAGGGTGGCTAACTATGGCTACACCTTC
CDR3: CASTLYRVANYGYTF
length: 15
J: TRBJ1-2
D: .
V: TRBV6-6
size: .

DNA: TGTGCCAGCAGGCAGGGCTACGAGCAGTACTTC
CDR3: CASRQGYEQYF
length: 11
J: TRBJ2-7
D: .
V: TRBV6-5
size: .

DNA: TGTGCCAGCGGGGGCGGGACCTCCTACGAGCAGTACTTC
CDR3: CASGGGTSYEQYF
length: 13
J: TRBJ2-7
D: .
V: TRBV6-5
size: .

DNA: TGTGCCAGCAGTGGCTCAGATCACTATGGCTACACCTTC
CDR3: CASSGSDHYGYTF
length: 13
J: TRBJ1-2
D: .
V: TRBV2
size: .

DNA: TGTGCCAGCAGTCTCACCGGAGGGGGATCGAACGAGCAGTACTTC
CDR3: CASSLTGGGSNEQYF
length: 15
J: TRBJ2-7
D: .
V: TRBV2
size: .

DNA: TGTGCCAGCAGCGGGGACGGTTCCCGCTCTGGAAACACCATATATTTT
CDR3: CASSGDGSRSGNTIYF
length: 16
J: TRBJ1-3
D: .
V: TRBV11-2
size: .

DNA: TGTGCCAGCTCAGTGAACACCGGGGAGCTGTTTTTT
CDR3: CASSVNTGELFF
length: 12
J: TRBJ2-2
D: .
V: TRBV18
size: .

DNA: TGTGCCAGCAGTTTATGGGGGGGTAGGGGGGCCAACGTCCTGACTTTC
CDR3: CASSLWGGRGANVLTF
length: 16
J: TRBJ2-6
D: TRBD2
V: TRBV27
size: .

DNA: TGCGCCAGCAGCGAAAGCAGGACCTCGAATCAGCCCCAGCATTTT
CDR3: CASSESRTSNQPQHF
length: 15
J: TRBJ1-5
D: .
V: TRBV4-1
size: .

DNA: TGTGCCAGCAGTGAAGGGACTAACTATGGCTACACCTTC
CDR3: CASSEGTNYGYTF
length: 13
J: TRBJ1-2
D: .
V: TRBV6-1
size: few

DNA: TGTGCCAGCAGTTTATCGAGGCACTACGAGCAGTACTTC
CDR3: CASSLSRHYEQYF
length: 13
J: TRBJ2-7
D: .
V: TRBV28
size: .

DNA: TGTGCCAGCAGCGCGGACAGGGTACAGCCCCAGCATTTT
CDR3: CASSADRVQPQHF
length: 13
J: TRBJ1-5
D: TRBD1
V: TRBV7-9
size: .

DNA: TGTGCCTGGAGGTCCAACTTGGAGTTCTCCTACGAGCAGTACTTC
CDR3: CAWRSNLEFSYEQYF
length: 15
J: TRBJ2-7
D: .
V: TRBV30
size: .

DNA: TGTGCCAGCAGCCCTTCTATGTGGGGGGACAGGGGGCGAGACGAGCAGTACTTC
CDR3: CASSPSMWGDRGRDEQYF
length: 18
J: TRBJ2-7
D: TRBD1
V: TRBV5-6
size: .

DNA: TGTGCCAGCAGTGAGGTCTGGCGGGGGGGCCATGAGCAGTTCTTC
CDR3: CASSEVWRGGHEQFF
length: 15
J: TRBJ2-1
D: TRBD2
V: TRBV2
size: .

DNA: TGTGCCAGTAGCCCGGGGACGGGCAACACTGAAGCTTTCTTT
CDR3: CASSPGTGNTEAFF
length: 14
J: TRBJ1-1
D: .
V: TRBV19
size: .

DNA: TGTGCCAGCAGTTACAGAGACCGGGCCACCGGAGGCTACACCTTC
CDR3: CASSYRDRATGGYTF
length: 15
J: TRBJ1-2
D: .
V: TRBV6-5
size: .

DNA: TGCGCCAGCAGTCAATCAGACCGACAGGAGCTCTCCTACGAGCAGTACTTC
CDR3: CASSQSDRQELSYEQYF
length: 17
J: TRBJ2-7
D: .
V: TRBV23-1
size: .

DNA: TGTGCCAGCAGTGATTTTTTGGACCAGCCCCAGCATTTT
CDR3: CASSDFLDQPQHF
length: 13
J: TRBJ1-5
D: .
V: TRBV6-1
size: .

DNA: TGTGCCAGCAGTGACTCGGACAGGCTTACGGGTGGCTACACCTTC
CDR3: CASSDSDRLTGGYTF
length: 15
J: TRBJ1-2
D: TRBD1
V: TRBV6-4
size: .

DNA: TGTGCCAGCAGCTTAGCCAGGGGGCTGGATGAAAAACTGTTTTTT
CDR3: CASSLARGLDEKLFF
length: 15
J: TRBJ1-4
D: TRBD1
V: TRBV7-8
size: .

DNA: TGCGCCAGCCGGCTGGAGGGTGGGGGCGATGAGCAGTTCTTC
CDR3: CASRLEGGGDEQFF
length: 14
J: TRBJ2-1
D: .
V: TRBV5-1
size: .

DNA: TGCGCCAGCAGCCCCGACTCGAATCAGCCCCAGCATTTT
CDR3: CASSPDSNQPQHF
length: 13
J: TRBJ1-5
D: .
V: TRBV5-1
size: .

DNA: TGTGCCAGTAGTGAGGTGTGGGGGGTGCAGACCCAGTACTTC
CDR3: CASSEVWGVQTQYF
length: 14
J: TRBJ2-5
D: .
V: TRBV19
size: .

DNA: TGTGCCACAACCAGGGCCGATTTTAACTATGGCTACACCTTC
CDR3: CATTRADFNYGYTF
length: 14
J: TRBJ1-2
D: .
V: TRBV6-5
size: .

DNA: TGTGCCAGTAGTAACACAGGGGGCTCGGACTATGGCTACACCTTC
CDR3: CASSNTGGSDYGYTF
length: 15
J: TRBJ1-2
D: TRBD1
V: TRBV19
size: .

DNA: TGTGCCATCAGTGATATTAACCGGGACAGGGGATACGAGCAGTACTTC
CDR3: CAISDINRDRGYEQYF
length: 16
J: TRBJ2-7
D: TRBD1
V: TRBV10-3
size: .

DNA: TGTGCCAGCAGTGAGACTAGCGGAAGGGGATGGGAGCAGTACTTC
CDR3: CASSETSGRGWEQYF
length: 15
J: TRBJ2-7
D: TRBD2
V: TRBV6-1
size: .

DNA: TGTGCCAGCAGTGGGACCGGGACAGGCACAGATACGCAGTATTTT
CDR3: CASSGTGTGTDTQYF
length: 15
J: TRBJ2-3
D: TRBD1
V: TRBV2
size: .

DNA: TGTGCCAGCAGGGCAGAGGCGTACACTGAAGCTTTCTTT
CDR3: CASRAEAYTEAFF
length: 13
J: TRBJ1-1
D: .
V: TRBV6-4
size: once

DNA: TGCAGTGCGGAGAACACTGAAGCTTTCTTT
CDR3: CSAENTEAFF
length: 10
J: TRBJ1-1
D: .
V: TRBV20-1
size: once

DNA: TGTGCCAGCTCACCATCTATGCAGGGGGCGTCTGGAAAACTGTTTTTT
CDR3: CASSPSMQGASGKLFF
length: 16
J: TRBJ1-4
D: TRBD1
V: TRBV18
size: .

DNA: TGTGCCAGCAGTTTGACAACAGGGGGCTACGGGCCCCAGCATTTT
CDR3: CASSLTTGGYGPQHF
length: 15
J: TRBJ1-5
D: TRBD1
V: TRBV6-5
size: .

DNA: TGTGCCAGCAGTGTACTAGCGGGAGGGCCAGATACGCAGTATTTT
CDR3: CASSVLAGGPDTQYF
length: 15
J: TRBJ2-3
D: TRBD2
V: TRBV28
size: .

DNA: TGTGCCAGCAGCTCAATAAACCGGGACAGATATACTAACACCATATATTTT
CDR3: CASSSINRDRYTNTIYF
length: 17
J: TRBJ1-3
D: TRBD1
V: TRBV5-6
size: .